This T cell receptor beta chain was obtained from a study of human T cells and chemical hapten exposure. Study-level information: The sensitizing agent was 2% DPC, placed on 2 cm by 2 cm of upper inner arm skin. There were per-sample TCR yield variations, arising mainly from small pooled library volume differences.

This clonotype was observed many times. Time point given: patch test 3, about 24 weeks after DPC sensitization. Treatment in this sample: therapeutic diphenylcyclopropenone sensitization with weekly scalp DPC. Donation of samples came from alopecia patients who were 18 to 70 years old and suitable for DPC. Trimming left V 1 base short and J 2 bases short, with 15 bases between. Germline V gene lookup returns CDR1 DFQATT and CDR2 SNEGSKA (reference sequence). CDR3 length: 16 amino acids. Per the authors' pipeline: Samples contained a median of roughly 93,000 TCRs, with a range of roughly 23,224 to 700,000. TCRdb fed the RACE reads into MiXCR, producing one record per CDR3 protein. The V and J calls shown here were made by TCRdb, not taken from the authors' results. The repertoire holds more than 100,000 distinct CDR3 sequences, 11% seen once, with 2% to 2.5% in the top ten.

The sample in question was whole blood, obtained in connection with sensitization to the hapten diphenylcyclopropenone (DPC). The TCR sequence derives from a woman aged 50 to 60 with alopecia areata. Some clones in this sample may be carry-over from other donors' samples. The chain combines TRBV20-1 with TRBJ2-1; D may match TRBD1 or TRBD2 (5 bases each). This CDR3 reads CSARVTGDPPYNEQFF. The CDR3 coding sequence is TGCAGTGCTAGAGTAACCGGGGACCCCCCCTACAATGAGCAGTTCTTC.